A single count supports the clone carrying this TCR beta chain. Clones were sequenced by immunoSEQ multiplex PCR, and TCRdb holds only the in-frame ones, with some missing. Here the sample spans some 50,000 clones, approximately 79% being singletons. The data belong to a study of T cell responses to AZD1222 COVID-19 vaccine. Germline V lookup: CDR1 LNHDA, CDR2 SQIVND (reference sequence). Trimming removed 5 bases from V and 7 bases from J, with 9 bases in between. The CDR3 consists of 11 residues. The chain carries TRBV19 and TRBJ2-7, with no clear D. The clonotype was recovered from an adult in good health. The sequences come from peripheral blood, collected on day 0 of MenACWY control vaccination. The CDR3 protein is CASSAGWEQYF. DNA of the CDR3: TGTGCCAGTAGTGCCGGCTGGGAGCAGTACTTC.